One and the same sample provided the 30 T cell receptor beta chains below, sequenced in a study of T cells in Graves' hyperthyroidism and ophthalmopathy. RNA transcripts served as the template for amplifying TCR beta CDR3 regions. During a first-round RT-PCR of the TCR CDR3, the HTBI primer set was used. TCRdb reprocessed the multiplex PCR reads with MiXCR, giving one entry per CDR3 protein. Of 650,000 to 700,000 distinct CDR3 sequences in the sample, around 15% were seen once. Sequenced sample: blood. These receptors came from a man aged 50 to 59 with Graves' hyperthyroidism.

This clonotype has at least ten counts. This chain joins TRBV7-9 and TRBJ2-5, with 8 bases lining up with TRBD1. This CDR3 has 15 residues. Trimming removed 5 bases from V and 2 bases from J; junction bases left unmatched: 7. Per the germline V gene, CDR1 is SEHNR and CDR2 is FQNEAQ (reference sequence). CDR3 DNA: TGTGCCAGCAGCCCGGCCGGACAGGGACAAGAGACCCAGTACTTC. As protein: CASSPAGQGQETQYF. The full variable domain, in which reference TRBV7-9 and TRBJ2-5 provide the parts outside the CDR3, is DTGVSQNPRHKITKRGQNVTFRCDPISEHNRLYWYRQTLGQGPEFLTYFQNEAQLEKSRLLSDRFSAERPKGSFSTLEIQRTEQGDSAMYLCASSPAGQGQETQYFGPGTRLLVL.

J is TRBJ2-4 and V is TRBV28; TRBD2 is a possible D gene (7 bases). V was cut by 2 bases and J by 15 bases, with 14 bases left in between. There are 12 residues in the CDR3. Germline V gives CDR1 MDHEN, CDR2 SYDVKM. DNA for the CDR3: TGTGCCAGCAGTTTAAATCGGGGGGCGTCGTACTTC. Translated, it gives CASSLNRGASYF.

The chain uses TRBV28 and TRBJ2-7, with D perhaps assigned TRBD1 or TRBD2 (5 bases each). In germline, CDR1 is MDHEN, CDR2 SYDVKM. The CDR3 contains 14 residues. V was trimmed by 6 bases and J by 3 bases, leaving 15 bases between them. The CDR3 is CASRLTGSGYEQYF. DNA for the CDR3: TGTGCCAGCAGACTCACAGGAAGCGGCTACGAGCAGTACTTC.

This clonotype was found many times. This chain joins TRBV20-1 and TRBJ2-1, with D perhaps being TRBD1 or TRBD2 (7 bases each). V lost 2 bases to trimming and J lost 2 bases, with 25 bases between them. Germline V gene sequence: CDR1 DFQATT, CDR2 SNEGSKA (reference sequence). The CDR3 covers 19 residues. This CDR3 reads CSARLRQGGGFKTYNEQFF. Here the CDR3 DNA reads TGCAGTGCTAGACTTAGACAGGGAGGGGGTTTTAAGACCTACAATGAGCAGTTCTTC.

The chain combines TRBV5-8 with TRBJ2-7, with D possibly being TRBD1 (5 bases). CDR3 length: 12 amino acids. Trimming stripped 0 bases from V and 7 bases from J, with 8 bases between. Germline V lookup: CDR1 SGHTS, CDR2 YDEGEE. The chain's CDR3 is CASSLVPGEQYF. Written as DNA, the CDR3 is TGTGCCAGCAGCTTGGTCCCAGGGGAGCAGTACTTC.

The chain couples TRBV12-3 or TRBV12-4 to TRBJ2-1, with 12 bases identical to TRBD2. The V segment lost 10 bases and the J segment 2 bases; nucleotides outside the gene matches: 9. The CDR3 consists of 16 residues. CDR3 amino acids: CANTDGLAGPYNEQFF. The CDR3 region has the DNA TGTGCCAACACTGACGGACTAGCGGGACCCTACAATGAGCAGTTCTTC.

This clonotype was detected ten times or more. The rearrangement uses TRBV28 and TRBJ2-7, with D unclear. Germline V gene sequence: CDR1 MDHEN, CDR2 SYDVKM. The ends were cut back, 2 bases at V and 3 bases at J, with 8 bases in the middle. The CDR3 covers 13 residues. CDR3 sequence (DNA): TGTGCCAGCAGTTTAATACAACACTACGAGCAGTACTTC. It translates to CASSLIQHYEQYF.

V gene TRBV5-5 combines with J gene TRBJ1-4; D possibly corresponds to TRBD1 (5 bases). Germline CDR1 SGHKS, CDR2 YYEKEE (reference sequence). The CDR3 is 15 residues long. Between the trimmed V and J ends, which lost 2 bases and 4 bases, there was a span of 12 bases. The CDR3 nucleotides read TGTGCCAGCAGCTTACTCGGGACGATTAATGAAAAACTGTTTTTT. This codes for CASSLLGTINEKLFF. Full variable domain (outside the CDR3, taken from reference TRBV5-5 and TRBJ1-4): DAGVTQSPTHLIKTRGQQVTLRCSPISGHKSVSWYQQVLGQGPQFIFQYYEKEERGRGNFPDRFSARQFPNYSSELNVNALLLGDSALYLCASSLLGTINEKLFFGSGTQLSVL.

V and J are TRBV6-2 or TRBV6-3 and TRBJ2-1; TRBD2 matches 10 bases. The germline gives CDR1 MNHEY, CDR2 SVGEGT. This CDR3 is 15 amino acids long. The ends lost 5 bases at V and 5 bases at J; junction bases unmatched: 6. This CDR3 is CASSILAGSDNEQFF. Here the CDR3 DNA reads TGTGCCAGCAGTATACTAGCGGGGAGTGACAATGAGCAGTTCTTC.

The gene calls are TRBV5-1 and TRBJ1-3, with D perhaps matching TRBD1 (6 bases). The CDR3 extends over 16 amino acids. V was shortened by 2 bases and J by 0 bases, with 12 bases between the two germline ends. The germline gives CDR1 SGHRS, CDR2 YFSETQ. The CDR3 sequence is CASSFYGQSSGNTIYF. The CDR3 nucleotides read TGCGCCAGCAGCTTCTACGGACAGAGCTCTGGAAACACCATATATTTT.

This clonotype occurred a few times. The chain is built from TRBV10-2 and TRBJ2-1, with TRBD2 matching 8 bases. CDR3 size: 13 residues. Germline assignment: CDR1 WSHSY and CDR2 SAAADI. The trim removed 8 bases at V and 6 bases at J, leaving 6 bases unmatched. Written as DNA, the CDR3 is TGCGCCAGCGATAGCGGGAAGTCCAATGAGCAGTTCTTC. Its protein product is CASDSGKSNEQFF.

This clonotype was seen many times. As DNA, the CDR3 is TGTGCCAGCAGTCCCAGGGTCTCCTACGAGCAGTACTTC. It encodes CASSPRVSYEQYF. This rearrangement joins TRBV27 to TRBJ2-7, with a tentative D call TRBD1 (5 bases). CDR3 length: 13 residues. The V end was cut by 5 bases, the J end by 0 bases, with 8 bases between. Germline V gene sequence: CDR1 MNHEY, CDR2 SMNVEV (reference sequence).

V and J are TRBV19 and TRBJ2-1; 12 bases fit TRBD2. The CDR3 consists of 19 residues. Per the germline V gene, CDR1 is LNHDA and CDR2 is SQIVND (reference sequence). Trimming at V came to 3 bases and at J to 0 bases, leaving 9 bases not matched to a gene. The CDR3 reads CASSMTSGRWASSYNEQFF. CDR3 DNA sequence: TGTGCCAGTAGTATGACTAGCGGGAGATGGGCAAGCTCCTACAATGAGCAGTTCTTC.

A single count supports this clonotype. The CDR3 nucleotides read TGTGCCAGCAGCTGGATGAGGGGGAGCCGCACAGATACGCAGTATTTT. Translated, it gives CASSWMRGSRTDTQYF. The chain is built from TRBV7-2 and TRBJ2-3, with a tentative D call TRBD1 (6 bases). The CDR3 is 16 residues long. Trimming took off 4 bases at V and 1 base at J, with 15 bases between the two ends. Per germline, CDR1 SGHTA and CDR2 FQGNSA.

This clonotype was seen repeatedly, ten times or more. V usage is TRBV28 and J usage is TRBJ1-3, with a tentative D call TRBD1 (5 bases). The CDR3 spans 16 residues. V shed 1 base and J shed 3 bases, with 13 bases lying between them. Germline values: CDR1 MDHEN, CDR2 SYDVKM. CDR3 sequence reads: CASSLLTVYLGNTIYF. The DNA for the CDR3 is TGTGCCAGCAGTTTATTGACAGTCTATCTTGGAAACACCATATATTTT.

This clonotype was counted at least ten times. This sequence joins TRBV27 and TRBJ2-2, with D tentatively TRBD2 (5 bases). Germline V gene sequence: CDR1 MNHEY, CDR2 SMNVEV (reference sequence). The length of the CDR3 is 14 residues. The V end lost 2 bases, the J end lost 5 bases, and 9 bases lay between the germline ends. The CDR3 DNA follows: TGTGCCAGCAGTTTAACGGGATTGACCGGGGAGCTGTTTTTT. This encodes CASSLTGLTGELFF.

This clonotype was observed many times. The J gene is TRBJ1-2, the V gene TRBV3-1; the D gene is possibly TRBD1 (5 bases). CDR3 length: 14 amino acids. CDR1 and CDR2 from the germline V gene are LGHDT and YNNKEL (reference sequence). Trimming shortened V by 0 bases and J by 8 bases, and 13 bases separated the two germline ends. This chain's CDR3 is CASSQDTGGTGYTF. The CDR3 DNA sequence: TGTGCCAGCAGCCAAGATACGGGAGGGACCGGCTACACCTTC.

This clonotype was seen only a few times. The chain employs TRBV20-1 and TRBJ2-7, with TRBD1 matching over 7 bases. Looked up from germline, CDR1 is DFQATT and CDR2 is SNEGSKA (reference sequence). With 0 bases clipped from V and 7 bases from J, the junction kept 9 bases outside the gene matches. This CDR3 region has 14 residues. The CDR3 region is CSARDRRGIEEQYF. DNA for the CDR3: TGCAGTGCTAGAGATCGCAGGGGGATTGAGGAGCAGTACTTC.

The chain links TRBV10-3 to TRBJ2-3; the D gene is possibly TRBD1 (5 bases). The V end lost 7 bases, the J end lost 1 base, and 12 bases lay between the germline ends. CDR1 is ENHRY, CDR2 SYGVKD, per germline. CDR3 length equals 14 residues. CDR3 sequence: CAIKDGAGTDTQYF. CDR3 in DNA: TGTGCCATCAAAGATGGGGCTGGCACAGATACGCAGTATTTT.

This clonotype was observed once. It may be a read error: a sequence one base away is much more abundant. The J gene is TRBJ2-1, the V gene TRBV28; D might be TRBD2 (6 bases). The V gene lost 5 bases and the J gene lost 15 bases, with 26 bases spanning the gap. The CDR3 covers 15 residues. Germline CDR1 MDHEN, CDR2 SYDVKM. The DNA of the CDR3 is TGTGCCAGCAGTCCACACGAGAGGTCTGGCCAGGGAGGGTTCTTC. Translating it yields CASSPHERSGQGGFF.

This clonotype was counted a few times. The V gene is TRBV19, the J gene TRBJ2-1; 9 bases match TRBD2. After removal of 5 bases from V and 5 bases from J, the junction contained 13 bases not matched to a gene. The CDR3 totals 17 residues. Germline V lookup: CDR1 LNHDA, CDR2 SQIVND (reference sequence). The CDR3 bases are TGTGCCAGTAGTCCATTCGCCGGGACTAGCATCCACAATGAGCAGTTCTTC. Residues: CASSPFAGTSIHNEQFF. The entire variable domain, with the rest obtained from reference TRBV19 and TRBJ2-1, is as follows: DGGITQSPKYLFRKEGQNVTLSCEQNLNHDAMYWYRQDPGQGLRLIYYSQIVNDFQKGDIAEGYSVSREKKESFPLTVTSAQKNPTAFYLCASSPFAGTSIHNEQFFGPGTRLTVL.

V gene TRBV19 combines with J gene TRBJ1-1, with D tentatively TRBD1 (5 bases). V lost 6 bases and J lost 5, with 16 bases in between. The CDR3 extends over 14 amino acids. The germline gives CDR1 LNHDA, CDR2 SQIVND (reference sequence). The CDR3 spells CASRSTGVGTEAFF. As DNA, the CDR3 is TGTGCCAGTAGGTCCACGGGGGTTGGTACTGAAGCTTTCTTT.

V gene TRBV12-3 or TRBV12-4 combines with J gene TRBJ2-3, with D perhaps TRBD2 (5 bases). The V and J ends lost 5 bases and 0 bases respectively, with 12 bases between them. CDR3 length: 15 amino acids. CDR3 amino acids: CASSRRTASTDTQYF. In DNA form, the CDR3 reads TGTGCCAGCAGTCGTCGGACTGCGAGCACAGATACGCAGTATTTT.

The chain links TRBV27 to TRBJ2-4; 8 bases are a match to TRBD1. V shed 11 bases and J 6 bases; nucleotides not matched to a gene: 6. The CDR3 sequence is 12 residues long. The germline CDR1 and CDR2 sequences are MNHEY and SMNVEV (reference sequence). Here the CDR3 DNA reads TGTGCCGGTAAGGGGACAGGAAACATTCAGTACTTC. This translates into CAGKGTGNIQYF.

This clonotype turned up a few times. The chain employs TRBV7-3 and TRBJ2-3, with D perhaps matching TRBD1 or TRBD2 (6 bases each). The germline CDR1 and CDR2 sequences are SGHTA and FQGTGA. The CDR3 has 15 amino acids. V dropped 3 bases and J dropped 1 base, with 11 bases sitting between them. As DNA, the CDR3 is TGTGCCAGCAGCTTTGGGGGGCCCGGCACAGATACGCAGTATTTT. Translating gives CASSFGGPGTDTQYF.

This clonotype was picked up many times. J is TRBJ1-2 and V is TRBV12-3 or TRBV12-4; D gene uncertain. This CDR3 contains 14 residues. V shed 3 bases and J shed 2 bases, with 10 bases lying between them. The CDR3 region is CASSFRRGNYGYTF. CDR3 bases: TGTGCCAGCAGTTTTAGACGAGGAAACTATGGCTACACCTTC.

In this sample, this clonotype turned up many times. This chain uses TRBV28 with TRBJ2-1; no reliable D call. The CDR3 length is 17 residues. Germline V lookup: CDR1 MDHEN, CDR2 SYDVKM. V was cut by 3 bases and J by 2 bases, with 17 bases left in between. Here the CDR3 DNA reads TGTGCCAGCAGTTTCACCATCACGAGAGTCCCCTACAATGAGCAGTTCTTC. Its protein product is CASSFTITRVPYNEQFF.

The sample holds a few counts of this clonotype. This chain uses TRBV28 with TRBJ2-7; D unclear. Germline V gene data show CDR1 as MDHEN and CDR2 as SYDVKM. The CDR3 extends over 12 amino acids. V was trimmed by 3 bases and J by 6 bases, leaving 9 bases between them. This CDR3 is CASSFAIGEQYF. The CDR3 coding sequence is TGTGCCAGCAGTTTCGCGATCGGCGAGCAGTACTTC. Full variable domain (remainder filled in from reference TRBV28 and TRBJ2-7): DVKVTQSSRYLVKRTGEKVFLECVQDMDHENMFWYRQDPGLGLRLIYFSYDVKMKEKGDIPEGYSVSREKKERFSLILESASTNQTSMYLCASSFAIGEQYFGPGTRLTVT.

This clonotype was counted ten times or more. This CDR3 is CSAPPGTSGSGKTQYF. In DNA, the CDR3 is TGCAGTGCGCCACCCGGGACTAGCGGGTCTGGGAAGACCCAGTACTTC. The chain joins TRBV20-1 to TRBJ2-5, with TRBD2 matching over 12 bases. This CDR3 is built from 16 residues. Germline V lookup: CDR1 DFQATT, CDR2 SNEGSKA (reference sequence). V gave up 6 bases and J gave up 6 bases; unmatched junction bases: 14.

This clonotype has only a few counts. The chain uses TRBV7-3 and TRBJ2-6; no reliable D call. V shed 4 bases and J shed 4 bases, with 8 bases lying between them. This CDR3 contains 14 residues. The V gene's germline CDR1 is SGHTA and CDR2 FQGTGA. The CDR3 region has the DNA TGTGCCAGCAGCTCCCTGGGGGGGGCCAACGTCCTGACTTTC. Translated, it gives CASSSLGGANVLTF. Supplemented by reference TRBV7-3 and TRBJ2-6, the full variable domain reads GAGVSQTPSNKVTEKGKYVELRCDPISGHTALYWYRQSLGQGPEFLIYFQGTGAADDSGLPNDRFFAVRPEGSVSTLKIQRTERGDSAVYLCASSSLGGANVLTFGAGSRLTVL.